This T cell receptor beta chain emerged from a study of shared clonotypes between healthy human individuals. Study-wide findings and caveats: Memory subsets generally showed lower estimated richness than naive subsets.

Germline CDR1 SGHTA, CDR2 FQGNSA. V was trimmed by 8 bases and J by 4 bases, leaving 15 bases between them. The CDR3 has 14 amino acids. Sequencing was performed with immunoSEQ multiplex PCR; in TCRdb, only in-frame clones are kept and a portion is missing. The top ten clones hold less than 2% of a sample with hundreds of thousands of clones, over 65% of them seen once. As concerns this clone: The antigen remains undetermined.

The chain couples TRBV7-2 to TRBJ2-1; no reliable D call. Sequences were obtained from memory CD4+ T cells sorted from blood. Subset described: CD45RA-negative fraction. The receptor was isolated from a woman in her twenties or thirties in good health. The CDR3 spells CASRVTPQYNEQFF. DNA for the CDR3: TGTGCCAGCCGTGTGACACCACAGTACAATGAGCAGTTCTTC. The whole variable domain, filled in from reference TRBV7-2 and TRBJ2-1, reads GAGVSQSPSNKVTEKGKDVELRCDPISGHTALYWYRQSLGQGLEFLIYFQGNSAPDKSGLPSDRFSAERTGGSVSTLTIQRTQQEDSAVYLCASRVTPQYNEQFFGPGTRLTVL.